These 18 T cell receptor beta chains originate from one sample sequenced in a study of blood T cell repertoires in COVID-19 (dated by TCRdb to about 2020). Receptor amplification or capture employed the immunoSEQ multiplex PCR assay. The immuneACCESS repertoire file appears here via TCRdb, limited to in-frame rearrangements. These files lack a portion of the clones; in checked studies, under half of the deficit traces to unresolved V genes, and the cause of the others is not known. The sample records some 55,000 clones, approximately 87% of which are singletons. The ten largest clones represent over 6.5% of the sample. The sequencing input was peripheral blood. All receptors come from a man in his sixties with acute or convalescent COVID-19.

The chain combines TRBV7-2 with TRBJ1-2; 9 bases agree with TRBD1. The V segment lost 5 bases and the J segment 3 bases; nucleotides outside the gene matches: 4. CDR3 length: 14 residues. Germline CDR1 and CDR2: SGHTA and FQGNSA. CDR3 in amino acids: CASSPGQGHYGYTF. The DNA for the CDR3 is TGTGCCAGCAGCCCCGGACAGGGGCACTATGGCTACACCTTC.

The chain combines TRBV6-5 with TRBJ1-5; tentative D call: TRBD1 (6 bases). The CDR3 has 12 residues. Germline values: CDR1 MNHEY, CDR2 SVGAGI. The V gene lost 11 bases and the J gene lost 3 bases, with 11 bases spanning the gap. Here the CDR3 reads CAGGQINQPQHF. The CDR3 coding sequence is TGTGCCGGAGGACAGATCAATCAGCCCCAGCATTTT.

The chain recombines TRBV30 with TRBJ1-6, with 8 bases lining up with TRBD1. Germline V lookup: CDR1 GTSNPN, CDR2 SVGIG (reference sequence). This CDR3 has 12 amino acids. V dropped 2 bases and J dropped 14; count of bases not matched to a gene: 5. DNA of the CDR3: TGTGCCTGGAGTACCACAGGGGGAACCCTCCACTTT. Translation gives CAWSTTGGTLHF.

The chain employs TRBV4-3 and TRBJ1-1; D perhaps matches TRBD1 (5 bases). Germline V lookup: CDR1 LGHNA, CDR2 YSLEER. Deletions cut 1 base from V and 3 bases from J, with 12 bases between. The CDR3 is 15 residues long. CDR3 amino acids: CASSQVGTGDTEAFF. DNA for the CDR3: TGCGCCAGCAGCCAAGTCGGGACGGGGGACACTGAAGCTTTCTTT.

The rearrangement links TRBV28 to TRBJ1-5; D perhaps matches TRBD1 (5 bases). The CDR3 length is 14 residues. Trimming shortened V by 4 bases and J by 1 base, and 8 bases separated the two germline ends. Germline V gene data show CDR1 as MDHEN and CDR2 as SYDVKM. The CDR3 nucleotides read TGTGCCAGCAGTTCGACAGCGAGCAATCAGCCCCAGCATTTT. As protein: CASSSTASNQPQHF.

The rearrangement uses TRBV29-1 and TRBJ2-5; D is unclear. The ends were cut back, 2 bases at V and 5 bases at J, with 3 bases in the middle. From germline, CDR1 is SQVTM and CDR2 ANQGSEA. The CDR3 totals 10 residues. CDR3 DNA: TGCAGCGTTGAACAGGAGACCCAGTACTTC. As protein: CSVEQETQYF.

The chain uses TRBV7-2 and TRBJ1-5, with a tentative D call TRBD1 (6 bases). Germline lookup yields CDR1 SGHTA and CDR2 FQGNSA. Deletions cut 5 bases from V and 3 bases from J, with 14 bases between. The CDR3 loop spans 15 amino acids. CDR3 region: CASSLGQIPNQPQHF. In DNA form, the CDR3 reads TGTGCCAGCAGCCTAGGACAGATCCCCAATCAGCCCCAGCATTTT. Filled out from reference TRBV7-2 and TRBJ1-5, the complete variable domain reads GAGVSQSPSNKVTEKGKDVELRCDPISGHTALYWYRQSLGQGLEFLIYFQGNSAPDKSGLPSDRFSAERTGGSVSTLTIQRTQQEDSAVYLCASSLGQIPNQPQHFGDGTRLSIL.

This chain joins TRBV6-2 or TRBV6-3 and TRBJ1-1; D ambiguous. V was pared by 2 bases and J by 1 base, with 5 bases between. The germline V gene encodes CDR1 MNHEY and CDR2 SVGEGT. This CDR3 has 13 amino acids. CDR3 sequence reads: CASSYTENTEAFF. The DNA for the CDR3 is TGTGCCAGCAGTTACACAGAGAACACTGAAGCTTTCTTT.

The V and J genes are TRBV3-1 (or the pseudogene TRBV3-2) and TRBJ2-7; 8 bases fit TRBD2. After removal of 1 base from V and 4 bases from J, the junction contained 6 bases not matched to a gene. CDR1 is LGHDT, CDR2 YNNKEL, per germline (reference sequence). This CDR3 comprises 15 residues. The CDR3 sequence is CASSQVQAGDYEQYF. The DNA of the CDR3 is TGTGCCAGCAGCCAAGTTCAAGCGGGGGATTACGAGCAGTACTTC.

This chain connects TRBV13 to TRBJ2-2; TRBD2 agrees at 11 bases. With 7 bases clipped from V and 7 bases from J, the junction kept 8 bases outside the gene matches. Germline CDR1 reads PRHDT; CDR2 reads FYEKMQ (reference sequence). The length of the CDR3 is 15 residues. CDR3 sequence: CASNVAGGKSGELFF. In DNA, the CDR3 is TGTGCCAGCAACGTAGCGGGGGGGAAGAGCGGGGAGCTGTTTTTT.

CDR3 bases: TGTGCCAGCAGGACTTATAGCAATCAGCCCCAGCATTTT. Protein: CASRTYSNQPQHF. V and J are TRBV2 and TRBJ1-5, with D hard to call. This CDR3 is built from 13 residues. Germline-derived CDR1 and CDR2 are SNHLY and FYNNEI. Trimming cost V 6 bases and J 0 bases, with 6 bases left between them.

CDR3 bases: TGTGCCAGCAGTTTTGAAATCACTCCATACTATGGCTACACCTTC. This gives the protein CASSFEITPYYGYTF. The chain combines TRBV7-2 with TRBJ1-2; D not certain. Germline CDR1 and CDR2: SGHTA and FQGNSA. V was clipped by 6 bases and J by 3 bases, with 17 bases between them. The CDR3 has 15 amino acids. Complete variable domain (other parts from reference TRBV7-2 and TRBJ1-2): GAGVSQSPSNKVTEKGKDVELRCDPISGHTALYWYRQSLGQGLEFLIYFQGNSAPDKSGLPSDRFSAERTGGSVSTLTIQRTQQEDSAVYLCASSFEITPYYGYTFGSGTRLTVV.

The chain links TRBV27 to TRBJ1-1, with D perhaps matching TRBD1 (5 bases). The CDR3 loop spans 18 amino acids. CDR1 and CDR2 from the germline V gene are MNHEY and SMNVEV (reference sequence). Trimming took 6 bases from V and 5 from J, leaving 28 bases between them. The CDR3 protein is CASSPWDRGGDQTTEAFF. The CDR3 DNA sequence: TGTGCCAGCAGCCCCTGGGATCGGGGCGGGGATCAAACTACTGAAGCTTTCTTT.

V usage is TRBV5-4 and J usage is TRBJ1-1; a weak D match, TRBD1 (6 bases). Germline values: CDR1 SGHNT, CDR2 YYREEE (reference sequence). This CDR3 is 16 amino acids long. V shed 6 bases and J shed 1 base, with 19 bases lying between them. In DNA form, the CDR3 reads TGTGCCAGCACCCAGTCCAGGGGTCTTGAGAACACTGAAGCTTTCTTT. It translates to CASTQSRGLENTEAFF.

The chain employs TRBV7-2 and TRBJ2-3; D gene ambiguous. The ends were cut back, 2 bases at V and 5 bases at J, with 2 bases in the middle. The CDR3 is made up of 11 amino acids. The germline gives CDR1 SGHTA, CDR2 FQGNSA. The DNA of the CDR3 is TGTGCCAGCAGCTTACTAGATACGCAGTATTTT. Its protein is CASSLLDTQYF.

This chain's CDR3 is CAWSYGTGMLKEKLFF. The CDR3 DNA follows: TGTGCCTGGAGTTACGGGACAGGGATGTTGAAAGAAAAACTGTTTTTT. The chain joins TRBV30 to TRBJ1-4; 9 bases are shared with TRBD1. V shed 2 bases and J 8 bases; nucleotides not matched to a gene: 12. The germline CDR1 and CDR2 sequences are GTSNPN and SVGIG (reference sequence). The CDR3 totals 16 residues. The full variable domain, completed using reference TRBV30 and TRBJ1-4, is SQTIHQWPATLVQPVGSPLSLECTVEGTSNPNLYWYRQAAGRGLQLLFYSVGIGQISSEVPQNLSASRPQDRQFILSSKKLLLSDSGFYLCAWSYGTGMLKEKLFFGSGTQLSVL.

J is TRBJ2-1 and V is TRBV10-3; 10 bases line up with TRBD1. This CDR3 is built from 18 residues. The germline CDR1 and CDR2 sequences are ENHRY and SYGVKD. The V segment lost 11 bases and the J segment 0 bases; nucleotides outside the gene matches: 16. CDR3 sequence (DNA): TGTGCCTCCCTTGCCGGGACAGGGGCCTCTGACTCCTACAATGAGCAGTTCTTC. This encodes CASLAGTGASDSYNEQFF.

The rearrangement links TRBV25-1 to TRBJ2-5; 10 bases are a match to TRBD1. With 6 bases clipped from V and 2 bases from J, the junction kept 9 bases outside the gene matches. Germline V gene sequence: CDR1 MGHDK, CDR2 SYGVNS. This CDR3 contains 16 residues. The CDR3 is CASSPRQGARQETQYF. CDR3 nucleotides: TGTGCCAGCAGCCCTCGACAGGGGGCCCGACAAGAGACCCAGTACTTC.